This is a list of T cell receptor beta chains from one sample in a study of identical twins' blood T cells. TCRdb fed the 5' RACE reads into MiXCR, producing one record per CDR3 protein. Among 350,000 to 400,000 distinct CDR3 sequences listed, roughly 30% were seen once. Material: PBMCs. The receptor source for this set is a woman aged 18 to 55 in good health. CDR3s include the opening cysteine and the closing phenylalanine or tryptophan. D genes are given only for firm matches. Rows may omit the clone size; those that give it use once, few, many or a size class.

CASSLRTGDYSPLHF TGTGCCAGCAGCCTGCGGACAGGGGATTATTCACCCCTCCACTTT TRBJ1-6 many TRBD1 TRBV5-5
CASGSLLSTDRVYEQFF TGTGCTAGTGGTTCTCTTTTGTCCACAGACAGGGTCTATGAGCAGTTCTTC TRBJ2-1 - TRBD1 TRBV12-5
CASSFEGYGYEQYF TGTGCCAGCAGTTTTGAGGGGTATGGCTACGAGCAGTACTTC TRBJ2-7 - - TRBV27
CAISPTSGGARTGELFF TGTGCCATCAGCCCGACTAGCGGGGGGGCTCGCACCGGGGAGCTGTTTTTT TRBJ2-2 many TRBD2 TRBV10-3
CSVSFWWGHNEQFF TGCAGCGTTTCCTTCTGGTGGGGCCACAATGAGCAGTTCTTC TRBJ2-1 - - TRBV29-1
CSAGGGSSNEKLFF TGCAGTGCTGGAGGGGGCAGTAGTAATGAAAAACTGTTTTTT TRBJ1-4 - TRBD1 TRBV20-1
CSGGQGNTIYF TGCAGCGGCGGCCAAGGGAACACCATATATTTT TRBJ1-3 - - TRBV29-1
CASIFGDAEAFF TGTGCCAGCATATTCGGGGACGCTGAAGCTTTCTTT TRBJ1-1 few - TRBV25-1
CASRGLDGGNTIYF TGCGCCAGCAGGGGGCTAGACGGAGGAAACACCATATATTTT TRBJ1-3 many - TRBV5-1
CSARVTDTQYF TGCAGTGCTAGAGTCACAGATACGCAGTATTTT TRBJ2-3 many - TRBV20-1
CASSLWIHSSTDTQYF TGTGCCAGCAGCTTATGGATTCATTCTAGCACAGATACGCAGTATTTT TRBJ2-3 few - TRBV7-2
CASRDPGTGNEKLFF TGTGCCAGCAGAGATCCCGGGACGGGAAATGAAAAACTGTTTTTT TRBJ1-4 few - TRBV6-5
CASSFRPVNNEQFF TGTGCCAGCAGTTTCCGACCCGTCAACAATGAGCAGTTCTTC TRBJ2-1 few - TRBV6-5
CASSLNRENSPLHF TGCGCCAGCAGCTTGAACAGGGAGAACTCACCCCTCCACTTT TRBJ1-6 few - TRBV5-1
CAISESIGGFYEQYF TGTGCCATCAGTGAGTCGATCGGGGGCTTCTACGAGCAGTACTTC TRBJ2-7 few - TRBV10-3
CSAIAGGTDTQNF TGCAGTGCTATAGCGGGAGGCACAGATACGCAGAATTTT TRBJ2-3 once TRBD2 TRBV20-1
CSAIKAGGGDTQYF TGCAGTGCTATAAAAGCGGGAGGAGGAGATACGCAGTATTTT TRBJ2-3 - TRBD2 TRBV20-1
CASSPNSGQGNEQFF TGTGCCAGCAGCCCAAATTCTGGACAGGGTAATGAGCAGTTCTTC TRBJ2-1 few TRBD1 TRBV7-6
CSVNAGGRDTQYF TGCAGTGTTAATGCCGGAGGGAGAGATACGCAGTATTTT TRBJ2-3 - - TRBV20-1
CSATEDMNTEAFF TGCAGTGCTACGGAGGACATGAACACTGAAGCTTTCTTT TRBJ1-1 few - TRBV20-1
CASSSDRRTRRSGNTIYF TGTGCCAGCAGTTCGGACAGGAGGACGAGGAGGTCCGGAAACACCATATATTTT TRBJ1-3 - TRBD1 TRBV6-5
CASSQAYGPSSYEQYF TGCGCCAGCAGCCAAGCATACGGACCCAGCTCCTACGAGCAGTACTTC TRBJ2-7 - - TRBV4-3
CASSPMAVSSGNTIYF TGCGCCAGCAGTCCAATGGCGGTGAGCTCTGGAAACACCATATATTTT TRBJ1-3 - - TRBV5-1
CASGRGRPQHF TGTGCCAGCGGCAGGGGGCGTCCCCAGCATTTT TRBJ1-5 - TRBD1 TRBV7-9
CSAEGPGVTSEQYF TGCAGTGCTGAGGGCCCTGGCGTAACTAGCGAGCAGTACTTC TRBJ2-7 - - TRBV20-1
CSVNRVEETQYF TGCAGCGTAAACAGGGTAGAGGAGACCCAGTACTTC TRBJ2-5 - - TRBV29-1
CASEKPGANTQYF TGTGCCAGTGAGAAACCAGGGGCCAATACGCAGTATTTT TRBJ2-3 few - TRBV6-5
CASSPPGNYGYTF TGTGCCAGCTCACCACCGGGGAACTATGGCTACACCTTC TRBJ1-2 - - TRBV18
CSGGQAQETQYF TGCAGCGGGGGACAGGCACAAGAGACCCAGTACTTC TRBJ2-5 few TRBD1 TRBV29-1
CASSPMTGAFPYEQYF TGCGCCAGCAGCCCAATGACGGGGGCTTTTCCCTACGAGCAGTACTTC TRBJ2-7 - - TRBV5-1
CASSGGLALEQYF TGTGCCAGCAGCGGTGGACTAGCTCTAGAGCAGTACTTC TRBJ2-7 few TRBD2 TRBV11-2
CSARVPLFAGYTF TGCAGTGCTAGAGTTCCACTATTTGCCGGCTACACCTTC TRBJ1-2 - - TRBV20-1
CASRNREIDTEAFF TGTGCCAGCAGGAACAGGGAGATTGACACTGAAGCTTTCTTT TRBJ1-1 few - TRBV2
CASSQGSEAEAFF TGTGCCAGCAGCCAGGGGTCTGAAGCTGAAGCTTTCTTT TRBJ1-1 few - TRBV7-9
CASSPKNIYEQYF TGTGCCAGCAGCCCCAAAAACATCTACGAGCAGTACTTC TRBJ2-7 few - TRBV12-3/TRBV12-4
CTSSWGIGFSNRPQHF TGTACCAGCAGCTGGGGAATTGGATTTAGCAATCGGCCCCAGCATTTT TRBJ1-5 - - TRBV7-8
CATQTSGRSSTGELFF TGCGCCACCCAGACTAGCGGGAGGTCGAGCACCGGGGAGCTGTTTTTT TRBJ2-2 once TRBD2 TRBV5-1
CASSDGTELHTEAFF TGTGCCAGCAGCGATGGGACAGAACTTCACACTGAAGCTTTCTTT TRBJ1-1 many TRBD1 TRBV9
CASSYSTGTVAFF TGTGCCAGCAGTTACTCAACCGGGACGGTGGCTTTCTTT TRBJ1-1 - - TRBV6-2/TRBV6-3
CASSLGMTGSDEQFF TGTGCCAGCAGCTTGGGGATGACAGGGAGTGATGAGCAGTTCTTC TRBJ2-1 - TRBD1 TRBV7-9
CASSLVTRGELFF TGTGCCAGCAGCTTAGTCACGCGTGGGGAGCTGTTTTTT TRBJ2-2 - - TRBV11-2
CSASGWARYNSPLHF TGCAGTGCTAGCGGGTGGGCCCGCTATAATTCACCCCTCCACTTT TRBJ1-6 - - TRBV20-1
CSVVGPEAFF TGCAGCGTCGTGGGCCCTGAAGCTTTCTTT TRBJ1-1 - - TRBV29-1
CASSSTGFNSPLHF TGTGCCAGCAGCTCGACAGGGTTCAATTCACCCCTCCACTTT TRBJ1-6 - TRBD1 TRBV7-9
CSATRRQGTSEAFF TGCAGTGCTACCCGACGACAGGGTACGTCTGAAGCTTTCTTT TRBJ1-1 - TRBD1 TRBV20-1
CASSLVAAYNEQFF TGTGCCAGCAGCTTAGTCGCAGCCTACAATGAGCAGTTCTTC TRBJ2-1 - - TRBV7-2
CSARDISQGTEAFF TGCAGTGCTAGAGATATCTCGCAGGGCACTGAAGCTTTCTTT TRBJ1-1 few - TRBV20-1
CSALWTSGMVYNEQFF TGCAGTGCACTCTGGACTAGCGGGATGGTTTACAATGAGCAGTTCTTC TRBJ2-1 few TRBD2 TRBV20-1
CASSPRPADSYNEQFF TGTGCCAGCAGTCCACGACCCGCAGATAGTTACAATGAGCAGTTCTTC TRBJ2-1 many - TRBV6-5
CASSKQGGYETQYF TGTGCCAGCAGCAAACAGGGGGGTTATGAGACCCAGTACTTC TRBJ2-5 few TRBD1 TRBV9
CASSLDRGLEPQHF TGTGCCAGCAGCTTAGATCGGGGACTTGAGCCCCAGCATTTT TRBJ1-5 few - TRBV7-2